This T cell receptor beta chain was documented in a study of blood T cell repertoires in COVID-19. Across the study: The cDNA or gDNA used as material had been derived from T cells, B-cell-depleted T cells, or PBMCs.

Authors' analysis steps: From reference gene primer amplification, estimates of nucleated cell counts were derived. Data came from immunoSEQ multiplex PCR; TCRdb stores just in-frame clones and leaves some out. V and J calls and clone size are those listed in that table; D and trimming were worked out from the DNA. The repertoire holds approximately 21,000 clones, 85% to 90% seen once, with 18% in the top ten. Germline V gives CDR1 MNHEY, CDR2 SVGAGI. The CDR3 loop spans 14 amino acids. V was cut by 2 bases and J by 3 bases, with 11 bases left in between. Sequenced sample: peripheral blood. V gene TRBV6-5 combines with J gene TRBJ2-7; D gene ambiguous. The source of this sequence is a man between 65 and 80 years old with active COVID-19. CDR3 coding DNA: TGTGCCAGCAGTTACGAAGCCGAGCGCTACGAGCAGTACTTC. Protein sequence: CASSYEAERYEQYF.